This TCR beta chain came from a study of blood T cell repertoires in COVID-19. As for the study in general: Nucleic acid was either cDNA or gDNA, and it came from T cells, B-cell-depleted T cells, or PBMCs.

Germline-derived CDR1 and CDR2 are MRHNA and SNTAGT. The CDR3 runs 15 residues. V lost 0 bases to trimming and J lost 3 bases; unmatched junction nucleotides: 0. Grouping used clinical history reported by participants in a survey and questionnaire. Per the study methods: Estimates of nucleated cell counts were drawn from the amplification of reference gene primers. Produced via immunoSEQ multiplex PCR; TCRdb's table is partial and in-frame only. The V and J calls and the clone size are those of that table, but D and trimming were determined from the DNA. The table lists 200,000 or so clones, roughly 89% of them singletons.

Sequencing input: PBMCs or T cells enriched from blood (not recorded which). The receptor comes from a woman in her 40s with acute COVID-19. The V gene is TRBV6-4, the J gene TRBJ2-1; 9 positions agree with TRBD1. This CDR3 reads CASSDSTGGYNEQFF. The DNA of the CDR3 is TGTGCCAGCAGTGACTCGACAGGGGGCTACAATGAGCAGTTCTTC.